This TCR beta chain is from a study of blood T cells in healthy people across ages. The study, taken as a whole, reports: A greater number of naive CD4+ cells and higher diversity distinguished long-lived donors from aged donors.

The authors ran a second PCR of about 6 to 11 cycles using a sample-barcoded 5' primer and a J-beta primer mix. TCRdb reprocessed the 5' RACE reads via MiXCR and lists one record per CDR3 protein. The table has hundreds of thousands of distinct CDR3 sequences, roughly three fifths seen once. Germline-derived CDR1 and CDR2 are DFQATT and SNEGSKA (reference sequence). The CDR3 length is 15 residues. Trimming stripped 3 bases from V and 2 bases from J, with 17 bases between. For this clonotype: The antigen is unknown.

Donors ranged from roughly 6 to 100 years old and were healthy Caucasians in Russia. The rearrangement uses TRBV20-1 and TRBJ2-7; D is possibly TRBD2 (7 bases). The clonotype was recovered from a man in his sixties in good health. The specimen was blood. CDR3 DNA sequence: TGCAGTGCTAGGGCCCCTGCGGGGGCTACCTACGAGCAGTACTTC. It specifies CSARAPAGATYEQYF.